This passage covers 17 T cell receptor beta chains from one sample sequenced in a study of blood T cell repertoires in COVID-19. Profiled with immunoSEQ multiplex PCR; TCRdb holds only in-frame clones, not every one. The sample has hundreds of thousands of clones, 85% seen once. The specimen was peripheral blood. Receptors originate from a man between 50 and 59 years old with active or convalescent COVID-19.

This chain connects TRBV6-5 to TRBJ2-7; tentatively, D is TRBD1 (6 bases). The CDR3 consists of 13 residues. The germline V and J ends were trimmed by 3 bases and 3 bases, with 9 bases remaining between them. Germline V lookup: CDR1 MNHEY, CDR2 SVGAGI. The CDR3 loop is CASSYGQIYEQYF. In DNA form, the CDR3 reads TGTGCCAGCAGTTATGGACAGATCTACGAGCAGTACTTC.

V is TRBV6-6 and J is TRBJ2-5, with D unclear. Trimming removed 10 bases from V and 5 bases from J, with 14 bases in between. Germline CDR1 is MNHNY and CDR2 is SVGAGI (reference sequence). This CDR3 region has 12 residues. The CDR3 nucleotides are TGTGCCACCCGACGGCGCGGCGAGACCCAGTACTTC. Translated, it gives CATRRRGETQYF.

The rearrangement joins TRBV19 to TRBJ1-2; the D gene is possibly TRBD1 (6 bases). V was cut by 6 bases and J by 4 bases, with 12 bases left in between. This CDR3 has 13 amino acids. CDR1 is LNHDA, CDR2 SQIVND, per germline (reference sequence). In DNA form, the CDR3 reads TGTGCCAGTAGCCTGGGGGCCCCCTATGGCTACACCTTC. Translation gives CASSLGAPYGYTF.

The genes are TRBV5-6 and TRBJ1-1; the D gene is possibly TRBD1 (6 bases). Per the germline V gene, CDR1 is SGHDT and CDR2 is YYEEEE. This CDR3 is built from 13 residues. Trimming cost V 4 bases and J 1 base, with 8 bases left between them. CDR3 region: CASSGGQNTEAFF. Here the CDR3 DNA reads TGTGCCAGCAGCGGGGGACAGAACACTGAAGCTTTCTTT. The whole variable domain, filled in from reference TRBV5-6 and TRBJ1-1, reads DAGVTQSPTHLIKTRGQQVTLRCSPKSGHDTVSWYQQALGQGPQFIFQYYEEEERQRGNFPDRFSGHQFPNYSSELNVNALLLGDSALYLCASSGGQNTEAFFGQGTRLTVV.

CDR3 region: CASSLGRQGGNEAFF. The DNA of the CDR3 is TGTGCCAGCAGCTTGGGTCGGCAGGGAGGAAATGAAGCTTTCTTT. The chain carries TRBV5-4 and TRBJ1-1; D perhaps matches TRBD1 (5 bases). Germline values: CDR1 SGHNT, CDR2 YYREEE (reference sequence). Trimming stripped 0 bases from V and 7 bases from J, with 16 bases between. The CDR3 extends over 15 amino acids.

The rearrangement joins TRBV3-1 (or the pseudogene TRBV3-2) to TRBJ2-1; 8 bases line up with TRBD2. Germline CDR1 LGHDT, CDR2 YNNKEL (reference sequence). The CDR3 spans 16 residues. V was pared by 8 bases and J by 5 bases, with 14 bases of the junction left unmatched. CDR3 residues: CASHLSGRERDNEQFF. DNA of the CDR3: TGTGCCAGCCACCTTTCCGGGAGGGAACGGGACAATGAGCAGTTCTTC.

This clone has only a few counts. J is TRBJ2-4 and V is TRBV24-1, with TRBD2 matching over 7 bases. The CDR3 has 15 residues. The V gene end was trimmed by 4 bases and the J gene end by 7 bases; junction bases not matched to a gene: 9. Germline loops: CDR1 KGHDR, CDR2 SFDVKD. CDR3 in DNA: TGTGCCACCAGTGAAGCCGGGGCGGGGGTTAACATTCAGTACTTC. Translation: CATSEAGAGVNIQYF.

This chain joins TRBV5-8 and TRBJ1-5; 7 bases are a match to TRBD1. Germline V gene data show CDR1 as SGHTS and CDR2 as YDEGEE. This CDR3 has 17 amino acids. Unmatched junction bases numbered 13, after V lost 0 bases and J lost 7 bases. This chain's CDR3 is CASSLEGTAFSTQPQHF. The CDR3 nucleotides are TGTGCCAGCAGCTTGGAGGGGACAGCCTTCTCGACGCAGCCCCAGCATTTT.

The V call is TRBV28, the J call TRBJ2-6; D may be TRBD2 (5 bases). Germline CDR1 reads MDHEN; CDR2 reads SYDVKM. Trimming removed 7 bases from V and 0 bases from J, with 7 bases in between. This CDR3 comprises 14 residues. The CDR3 sequence is CASMDFSGANVLTF. CDR3 sequence (DNA): TGTGCCAGCATGGACTTCTCTGGGGCCAACGTCCTGACTTTC. Full variable domain (remainder filled in from reference TRBV28 and TRBJ2-6): DVKVTQSSRYLVKRTGEKVFLECVQDMDHENMFWYRQDPGLGLRLIYFSYDVKMKEKGDIPEGYSVSREKKERFSLILESASTNQTSMYLCASMDFSGANVLTFGAGSRLTVL.

The count of this clone is one. The chain carries TRBV4-1 and TRBJ1-5; D is possibly TRBD1 (6 bases). The V end lost 8 bases, the J end lost 1 base, and 9 bases lay between the germline ends. The germline V gene encodes CDR1 MGHRA and CDR2 YSYEKL. The CDR3 spans 13 residues. CDR3 bases: TGCGCCAGCTCCGGACAGAGCAATCAGCCCCAGCATTTT. It specifies CASSGQSNQPQHF.

The rearrangement joins TRBV30 to TRBJ1-6; D uncertain. V shed 1 base and J shed 8 bases, with 15 bases lying between them. CDR3 size: 15 residues. In germline, CDR1 is GTSNPN, CDR2 SVGIG (reference sequence). CDR3 region: CAWSGEDGRHSPLHF. CDR3 coding DNA: TGTGCCTGGAGTGGCGAAGACGGGAGGCATTCACCCCTCCACTTT. The full variable domain, in which reference TRBV30 and TRBJ1-6 provide the parts outside the CDR3, is SQTIHQWPATLVQPVGSPLSLECTVEGTSNPNLYWYRQAAGRGLQLLFYSVGIGQISSEVPQNLSASRPQDRQFILSSKKLLLSDSGFYLCAWSGEDGRHSPLHFGNGTRLTVT.

The gene calls are TRBV7-2 and TRBJ1-2; D not certain. The CDR3 runs to 15 residues. V was pared by 5 bases and J by 8 bases, with 21 bases between. Per germline, CDR1 SGHTA and CDR2 FQGNSA. DNA for the CDR3: TGTGCCAGCAGCCCGGGAAGGACTGATTTGGGGGGCTACACCTTC. This gives the protein CASSPGRTDLGGYTF.

The rearrangement links TRBV2 to TRBJ2-5, with 7 positions matching TRBD1. The CDR3 contains 14 residues. After removal of 8 bases from V and 1 base from J, the junction contained 7 bases not matched to a gene. Germline assignment: CDR1 SNHLY and CDR2 FYNNEI. The CDR3 region has the DNA TGTGCCAGCCGGGACAGAACTTTCCAAGAGACCCAGTACTTC. Encoded protein: CASRDRTFQETQYF.

The chain combines TRBV27 with TRBJ2-5; possible D gene TRBD2, 5 bases. This CDR3 is 13 amino acids long. Trimming left V 2 bases short and J 4 bases short, with 8 bases between. Germline-derived CDR1 and CDR2 are MNHEY and SMNVEV (reference sequence). Written as DNA, the CDR3 is TGTGCCAGCAGTTTAAGAGGGCTAGAGACCCAGTACTTC. Amino acid sequence: CASSLRGLETQYF.

This clone was detected a few times. The V gene is TRBV6-5, the J gene TRBJ2-2; tentative D call: TRBD2 (5 bases). V lost 6 bases and J 4 bases, leaving 12 bases between the germline ends. This CDR3 comprises 14 residues. The germline CDR1 and CDR2 sequences are MNHEY and SVGAGI. The CDR3, as DNA: TGTGCCAGCAGCCCGGACTTCCCCACCGGGGAGCTGTTTTTT. Its protein product is CASSPDFPTGELFF.

The chain couples TRBV5-4 to TRBJ2-2; 11 nucleotides agree with TRBD2. This CDR3 is built from 15 residues. Unmatched junction bases numbered 3, after V lost 5 bases and J lost 3 bases. Germline CDR1 and CDR2: SGHNT and YYREEE (reference sequence). In nucleotides, the CDR3 is TGTGCCAGCAGTTCTAGCGGGAGGCACACCGGGGAGCTGTTTTTT. Protein product: CASSSSGRHTGELFF.

The chain uses TRBV18 and TRBJ2-7, with 10 bases aligning to TRBD2. This CDR3 has 17 residues. CDR1 is KGHSH and CDR2 is LQKENI in the germline V gene. Trimming cost V 1 base and J 6 bases; bases outside gene matches: 12. CDR3 sequence (DNA): TGTGCCAGCTCACCACGCGTAACTAGCGGGACTTCAAGCGAGCAGTACTTC. Translation gives CASSPRVTSGTSSEQYF.